Presented here are 18 T cell receptor beta chains from one specimen sequenced in a study of cytotoxic CD8 clonotypes in ibrutinib-treated CLL. Sequencing used immunoSEQ multiplex PCR; TCRdb keeps in-frame clones, though not all of them. Of fewer than 400,000 clones in the sample, 67% were seen once. Source: PBMCs, taken after 36 months of ibrutinib treatment. These receptors were collected from a human donor with chronic lymphocytic leukemia.

The chain is built from TRBV5-1 and TRBJ1-1; the D is unclear. Germline CDR1 and CDR2: SGHRS and YFSETQ. The CDR3 spans 14 residues. The ends were cut back, 4 bases at V and 5 bases at J, with 15 bases in the middle. The CDR3, as DNA: TGCGCCAGCAGCCGTTCCGGTAGGGTTACTGAAGCTTTCTTT. It is translated as CASSRSGRVTEAFF.

The rearrangement uses TRBV29-1 and TRBJ2-5; 9 nucleotides align to TRBD1. V was pared by 1 base and J by 3 bases, with 6 bases of the junction left unmatched. This CDR3 has 15 amino acids. The germline V gene has CDR1 SQVTM and CDR2 ANQGSEA. CDR3 amino acids: CSVEGSGTGKETQYF. The CDR3 DNA reads TGCAGCGTTGAAGGGTCGGGGACAGGGAAAGAGACCCAGTACTTC.

The chain recombines TRBV28 with TRBJ2-4; D not resolved. The CDR3 is made up of 17 amino acids. The ends were cut back, 3 bases at V and 0 bases at J, with 15 bases in the middle. Germline values: CDR1 MDHEN, CDR2 SYDVKM. The DNA of the CDR3 is TGTGCCAGCAGTTTCGTGGGCGCCGCTAAAGCCAAAAACATTCAGTACTTC. Its protein is CASSFVGAAKAKNIQYF.

The V gene is TRBV29-1, the J gene TRBJ1-2; 10 bases match TRBD1. The CDR3 length is 18 residues. Germline-derived CDR1 and CDR2 are SQVTM and ANQGSEA. With 6 bases clipped from V and 0 bases from J, the junction kept 16 bases outside the gene matches. The CDR3 sequence: CSVENLGQGKSANYGYTF. CDR3 DNA sequence: TGCAGCGTCGAAAACCTGGGACAGGGGAAATCAGCTAACTATGGCTACACCTTC.

The chain employs TRBV28 and TRBJ1-5; 10 bases map to TRBD1. Germline CDR1 MDHEN, CDR2 SYDVKM. CDR3 length: 17 amino acids. The V gene end was trimmed by 1 base and the J gene end by 4 bases; junction bases not matched to a gene: 7. Here the CDR3 DNA reads TGTGCCAGCAGTTTATACCCCCGGACAGGGGGAAATCAGCCCCAGCATTTT. Translating it yields CASSLYPRTGGNQPQHF. Full variable domain (missing parts from reference TRBV28 and TRBJ1-5): DVKVTQSSRYLVKRTGEKVFLECVQDMDHENMFWYRQDPGLGLRLIYFSYDVKMKEKGDIPEGYSVSREKKERFSLILESASTNQTSMYLCASSLYPRTGGNQPQHFGDGTRLSIL.

This clone is a singleton in its sample. The chain is built from TRBV2 and TRBJ2-1; D might be TRBD2 (6 bases). Germline CDR1 is SNHLY and CDR2 is FYNNEI. CDR3 length: 14 residues. V lost 7 bases, J lost 0 bases, and 10 bases lay in between. CDR3 sequence: CASIADSSYNEQFF. The DNA for the CDR3 is TGTGCCAGCATAGCGGATAGCTCCTACAATGAGCAGTTCTTC.

The J gene is TRBJ2-7, the V gene TRBV6-6; 9 bases map to TRBD1. The J segment lost 4 bases and the V segment lost 5 bases, leaving 6 bases of the junction unmatched. Germline CDR1 is MNHNY and CDR2 is SVGAGI (reference sequence). The CDR3 consists of 14 residues. The CDR3: CASSGTGKWYEQYF. The CDR3 bases are TGTGCCAGCAGTGGGACAGGGAAGTGGTACGAGCAGTACTTC.

The chain is built from TRBV5-4 and TRBJ2-7; D may correspond to TRBD1 or TRBD2 (5 bases each). CDR3 length: 14 amino acids. Germline CDR1 and CDR2: SGHNT and YYREEE (reference sequence). Trimming took 1 base from V and 2 from J, leaving 10 bases between them. The CDR3 loop is CASSLTRGTYEQYF. CDR3 nucleotide sequence: TGTGCCAGCAGCTTGACTCGGGGCACCTACGAGCAGTACTTC.

This sequence joins TRBV5-4 and TRBJ2-1, with TRBD1 matching over 7 bases. The CDR3 extends over 14 amino acids. V lost 4 bases, J lost 6 bases, and 7 bases stayed unmatched. Germline CDR1 and CDR2: SGHNT and YYREEE (reference sequence). This CDR3 reads CASSVPGTVNEQFF. The CDR3 DNA reads TGTGCCAGCAGCGTCCCCGGGACAGTCAATGAGCAGTTCTTC.

This clone has a single count. The rearrangement joins TRBV5-6 to TRBJ1-2; D call uncertain. V lost 1 base and J 2 bases, leaving 9 bases between the germline ends. Germline CDR1 and CDR2: SGHDT and YYEEEE. The CDR3 has 14 residues. CDR3 in DNA: TGTGCCAGCAGCTTGCCCCACCCCAACTATGGCTACACCTTC. Residues: CASSLPHPNYGYTF.

The chain couples TRBV5-4 to TRBJ2-7; D possibly corresponds to TRBD2 (7 bases). The ends were cut back, 10 bases at V and 0 bases at J, with 17 bases in the middle. The CDR3 is 14 residues long. Germline CDR1 and CDR2: SGHNT and YYREEE (reference sequence). CDR3 coding DNA: TGTGCCCTCAGTTCGGGGGGCGGCTCCTACGAGCAGTACTTC. It yields the protein CALSSGGGSYEQYF.

V is TRBV9 and J is TRBJ1-2; weak D call: TRBD1 (6 bases). Germline V gene sequence: CDR1 SGDLS, CDR2 YYNGEE. The CDR3 totals 16 residues. V lost 2 bases to trimming and J lost 3 bases, with 17 bases between them. CDR3 DNA sequence: TGTGCCAGCAGCGTCAACAGGGAAGGGGTTGACTATGGCTACACCTTC. Protein product: CASSVNREGVDYGYTF.

The chain couples TRBV7-2 to TRBJ2-1; weak D call: TRBD1 (6 bases). The germline V gene encodes CDR1 SGHTA and CDR2 FQGNSA. The CDR3 is made up of 13 amino acids. V was shortened by 1 base and J by 9 bases, with 10 bases between the two germline ends. The CDR3 spells CASSLDRGTEQFF. The CDR3 bases are TGTGCCAGCAGCTTAGATAGGGGGACTGAGCAGTTCTTC.

V usage is TRBV7-9 and J usage is TRBJ2-7, with no clear D. This CDR3 region has 15 residues. The germline gives CDR1 SEHNR, CDR2 FQNEAQ (reference sequence). Trimming removed 2 bases at V and 0 bases at J, with 11 bases between. This chain's CDR3 is CASSLSWDFSYEQYF. As DNA, the CDR3 is TGTGCCAGCAGCTTATCATGGGATTTCTCCTACGAGCAGTACTTC.

The rearrangement uses TRBV10-1 and TRBJ1-6, with unresolved D. Between the trimmed V and J ends, which lost 4 bases and 8 bases, there was a span of 9 bases. This CDR3 is 13 amino acids long. The germline V gene has CDR1 WNHNN and CDR2 SYGVQD (reference sequence). CDR3 sequence: CASSGTIYSPLHF. CDR3 DNA: TGCGCCAGCAGTGGGACCATCTATTCACCCCTCCACTTT.

This chain joins TRBV7-9 and TRBJ1-3; D unresolved. The CDR3 sequence is 14 residues long. Germline-derived CDR1 and CDR2 are SEHNR and FQNEAQ (reference sequence). V lost 1 base and J lost 5, with 9 bases in between. CDR3 sequence reads: CASSLGGVRNTIYF. As DNA, the CDR3 is TGTGCCAGCAGCTTAGGCGGCGTCCGAAACACCATATATTTT.

This clone was observed a few times. The chain employs TRBV5-1 and TRBJ2-3; D gene unclear. Germline V gene lookup returns CDR1 SGHRS and CDR2 YFSETQ. The CDR3 covers 13 residues. Trimming stripped 1 base from V and 5 bases from J, with 8 bases between. CDR3 sequence: CASSLLGVDTQYF. The CDR3 DNA sequence: TGCGCCAGCAGCTTGCTCGGTGTAGATACGCAGTATTTT.

The chain links TRBV10-1 to TRBJ2-7; 9 nucleotides align to TRBD2. V shed 0 bases and J 5 bases; nucleotides not matched to a gene: 2. Germline V gene lookup returns CDR1 WNHNN and CDR2 SYGVQD (reference sequence). This CDR3 has 14 residues. CDR3 sequence: CASSESSGSNEQYF. The CDR3 nucleotides read TGCGCCAGCAGTGAGTCTAGCGGGAGCAACGAGCAGTACTTC.